The T cell receptor beta chain under discussion was sequenced for a study of CD8+ T cells in alopecia areata. Findings of the study overall: Higher clonality and more expanded CD8+ clones appeared in lesional than normal scalp.

cDNA serving as the sequencing template came from extracted, reverse transcribed RNA. Sequenced by immunoSEQ multiplex PCR; TCRdb stores in-frame clones only, minus some. The table lists roughly 59,000 clones, 45% to 55% of them singletons, with about 15% in the top ten. V was shortened by 1 base and J by 3 bases, with 14 bases between the two germline ends. CDR1 is LGHNA, CDR2 YSLEER, per germline. The CDR3 runs to 16 residues. Alopecia areata patients provided lesional scalp punch biopsies and peripheral blood, both collected for the study. Comment on this clone: Its target is not known.

The sequence was obtained from a human donor with alopecia areata. This chain links TRBV4-3 with TRBJ2-3, with unresolved D. The sample consisted of CD8+ T cells sorted from blood, taken at week 0. CDR3 DNA sequence: TGCGCCAGCAGCCAAGGAGTCATAGCCGTAACAGATACGCAGTATTTT. Amino acid sequence: CASSQGVIAVTDTQYF.